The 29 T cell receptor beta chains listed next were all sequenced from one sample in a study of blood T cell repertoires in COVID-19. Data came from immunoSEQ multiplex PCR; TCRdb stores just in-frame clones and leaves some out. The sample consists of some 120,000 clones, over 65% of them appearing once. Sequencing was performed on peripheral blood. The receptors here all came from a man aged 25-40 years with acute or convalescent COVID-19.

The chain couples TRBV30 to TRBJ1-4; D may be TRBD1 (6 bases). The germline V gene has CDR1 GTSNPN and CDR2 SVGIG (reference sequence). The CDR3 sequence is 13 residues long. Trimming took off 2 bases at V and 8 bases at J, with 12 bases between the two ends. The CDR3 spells CAWSSGRGEKLFF. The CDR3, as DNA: TGTGCCTGGAGTTCTGGCAGGGGCGAAAAACTGTTTTTT.

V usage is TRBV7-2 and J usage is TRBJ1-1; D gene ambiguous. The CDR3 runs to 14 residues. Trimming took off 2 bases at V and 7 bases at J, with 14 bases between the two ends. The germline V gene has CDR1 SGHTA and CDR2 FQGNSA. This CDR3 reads CASSLSPDRGEAFF. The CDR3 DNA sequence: TGTGCCAGCAGCTTATCCCCAGATCGAGGTGAAGCTTTCTTT.

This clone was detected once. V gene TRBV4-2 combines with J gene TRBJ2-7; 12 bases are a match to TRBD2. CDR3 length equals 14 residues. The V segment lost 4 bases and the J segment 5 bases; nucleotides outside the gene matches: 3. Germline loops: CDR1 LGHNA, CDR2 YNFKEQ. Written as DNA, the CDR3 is TGTGCCAGCAGCCCTCGGACTAGCGGGGACGAGCAGTACTTC. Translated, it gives CASSPRTSGDEQYF.

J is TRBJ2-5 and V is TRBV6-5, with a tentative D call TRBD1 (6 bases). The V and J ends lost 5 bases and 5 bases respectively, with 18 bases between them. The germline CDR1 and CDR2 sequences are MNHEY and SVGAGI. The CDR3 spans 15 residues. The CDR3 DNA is TGTGCCAGCAGTACCAGTACAGGGACCTCGGAGACCCAGTACTTC. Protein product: CASSTSTGTSETQYF.

DNA of the CDR3: TGTGCCAGCAGCGTAGCTTGGACTAGCCTCTACAATGAGCAGTTCTTC. Protein product: CASSVAWTSLYNEQFF. The chain links TRBV9 to TRBJ2-1, with 8 bases fitting TRBD2. Looked up from germline, CDR1 is SGDLS and CDR2 is YYNGEE. The CDR3 totals 16 residues. V was clipped by 0 bases and J by 3 bases; unmatched bases: 5.

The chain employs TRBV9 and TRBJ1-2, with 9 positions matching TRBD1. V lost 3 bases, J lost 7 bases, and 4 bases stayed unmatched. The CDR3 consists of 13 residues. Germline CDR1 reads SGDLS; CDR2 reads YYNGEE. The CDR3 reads CASSAQGAGGYTF. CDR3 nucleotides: TGTGCCAGCAGCGCACAGGGGGCTGGTGGCTACACCTTC.

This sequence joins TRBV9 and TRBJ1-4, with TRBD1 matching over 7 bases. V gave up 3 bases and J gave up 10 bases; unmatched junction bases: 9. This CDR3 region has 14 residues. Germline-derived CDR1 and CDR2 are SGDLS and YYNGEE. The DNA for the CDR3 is TGTGCCAGCAGCGCCGACAGGGAAGCGGGAAAACTGTTTTTT. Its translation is CASSADREAGKLFF.

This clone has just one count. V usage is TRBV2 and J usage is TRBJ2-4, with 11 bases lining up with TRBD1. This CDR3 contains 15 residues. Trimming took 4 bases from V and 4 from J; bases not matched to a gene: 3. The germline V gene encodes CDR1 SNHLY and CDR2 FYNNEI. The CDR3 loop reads CASSGGTGGKNIQYF. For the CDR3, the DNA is TGTGCCAGCAGTGGCGGGACAGGGGGTAAAAACATTCAGTACTTC.

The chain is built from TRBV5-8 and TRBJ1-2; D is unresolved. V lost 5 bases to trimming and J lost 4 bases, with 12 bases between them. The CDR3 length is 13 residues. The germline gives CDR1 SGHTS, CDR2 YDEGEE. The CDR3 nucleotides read TGTGCCAGCAGGTTCAGTTCCTCCTATGGCTACACCTTC. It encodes CASRFSSSYGYTF.

The CDR3 loop reads CASSLAQAGVYGYTF. Written as DNA, the CDR3 is TGTGCCAGCAGCTTGGCTCAGGCAGGGGTCTATGGCTACACCTTC. The chain is built from TRBV13 and TRBJ1-2, with a weak D call TRBD1 (6 bases). With 3 bases removed from V and 4 bases from J, the gap between germline ends came to 15 bases. Germline V gene sequence: CDR1 PRHDT, CDR2 FYEKMQ (reference sequence). This CDR3 region has 15 residues.

Here the CDR3 reads CAWRDRGSEGYTF. CDR3 sequence (DNA): TGTGCCTGGAGGGACAGGGGTTCTGAAGGCTACACCTTC. The chain uses TRBV30 and TRBJ1-2, with TRBD1 matching 9 bases. This CDR3 has 13 residues. The V gene's germline CDR1 is GTSNPN and CDR2 SVGIG (reference sequence). V shed 3 bases and J 8 bases; nucleotides not matched to a gene: 7.

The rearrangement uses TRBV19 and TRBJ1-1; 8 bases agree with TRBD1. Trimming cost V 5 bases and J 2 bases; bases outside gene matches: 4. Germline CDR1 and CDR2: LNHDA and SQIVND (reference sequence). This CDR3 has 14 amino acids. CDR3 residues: CASSATGGNTEAFF. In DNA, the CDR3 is TGTGCCAGTAGTGCTACAGGGGGAAACACTGAAGCTTTCTTT.

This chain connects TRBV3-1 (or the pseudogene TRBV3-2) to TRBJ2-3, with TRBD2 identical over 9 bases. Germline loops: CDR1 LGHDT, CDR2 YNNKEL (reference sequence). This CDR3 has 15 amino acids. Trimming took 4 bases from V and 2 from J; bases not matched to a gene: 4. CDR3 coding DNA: TGTGCCAGCAGCCTGCTAGCGGGAACCACAGATACGCAGTATTTT. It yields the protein CASSLLAGTTDTQYF.

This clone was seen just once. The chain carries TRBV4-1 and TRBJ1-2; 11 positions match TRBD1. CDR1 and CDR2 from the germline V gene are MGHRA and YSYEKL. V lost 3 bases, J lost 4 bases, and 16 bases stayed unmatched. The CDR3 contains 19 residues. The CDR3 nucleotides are TGCGCCAGCAGCCACCAATTGGCCGCCGGGACAGGGGGTACCTATGGCTACACCTTC. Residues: CASSHQLAAGTGGTYGYTF.

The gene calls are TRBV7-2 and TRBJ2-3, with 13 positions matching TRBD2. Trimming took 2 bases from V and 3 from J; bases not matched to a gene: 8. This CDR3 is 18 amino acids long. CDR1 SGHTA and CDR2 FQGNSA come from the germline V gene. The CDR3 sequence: CASSLFLLAGGSTDTQYF. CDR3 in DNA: TGTGCCAGCAGCTTATTTCTACTAGCGGGAGGGTCGACAGATACGCAGTATTTT.

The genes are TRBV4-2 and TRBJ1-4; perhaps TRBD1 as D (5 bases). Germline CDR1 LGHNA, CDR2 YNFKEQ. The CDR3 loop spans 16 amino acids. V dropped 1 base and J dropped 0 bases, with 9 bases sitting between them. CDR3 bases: TGTGCCAGCAGCCAAGCGGGGGGACCAACTAATGAAAAACTGTTTTTT. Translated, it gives CASSQAGGPTNEKLFF.

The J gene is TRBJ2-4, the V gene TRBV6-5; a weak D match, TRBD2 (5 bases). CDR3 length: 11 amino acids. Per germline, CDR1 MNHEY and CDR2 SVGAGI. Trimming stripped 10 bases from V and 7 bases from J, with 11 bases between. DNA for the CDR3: TGTGCCATCGTGTGGGAGAACATTCAGTACTTC. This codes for CAIVWENIQYF.

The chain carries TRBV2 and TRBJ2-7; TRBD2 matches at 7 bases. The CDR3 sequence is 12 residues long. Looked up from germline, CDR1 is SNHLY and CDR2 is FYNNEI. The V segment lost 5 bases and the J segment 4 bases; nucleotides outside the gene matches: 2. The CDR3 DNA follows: TGTGCCAGCAGTCGGGGGGAATACGAGCAGTACTTC. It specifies CASSRGEYEQYF.

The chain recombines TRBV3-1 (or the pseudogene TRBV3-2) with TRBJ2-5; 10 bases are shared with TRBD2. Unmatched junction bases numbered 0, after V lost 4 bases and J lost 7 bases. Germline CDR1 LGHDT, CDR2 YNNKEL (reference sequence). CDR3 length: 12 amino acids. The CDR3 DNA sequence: TGTGCCAGCAGCCGACTAGCGGGGACCCAGTACTTC. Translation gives CASSRLAGTQYF.

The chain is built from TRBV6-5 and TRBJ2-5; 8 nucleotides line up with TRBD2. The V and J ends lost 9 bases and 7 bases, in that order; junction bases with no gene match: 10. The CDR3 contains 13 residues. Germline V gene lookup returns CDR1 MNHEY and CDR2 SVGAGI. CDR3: CASGSGGGGTQYF. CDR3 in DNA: TGTGCCAGTGGGAGCGGGGGAGGTGGGACCCAGTACTTC.

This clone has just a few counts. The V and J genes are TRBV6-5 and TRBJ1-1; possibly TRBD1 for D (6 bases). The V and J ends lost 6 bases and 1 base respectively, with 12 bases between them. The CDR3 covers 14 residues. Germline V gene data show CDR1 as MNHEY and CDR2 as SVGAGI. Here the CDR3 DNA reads TGTGCCAGCAGCCTCAGGGGCACGAACACTGAAGCTTTCTTT. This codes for CASSLRGTNTEAFF.

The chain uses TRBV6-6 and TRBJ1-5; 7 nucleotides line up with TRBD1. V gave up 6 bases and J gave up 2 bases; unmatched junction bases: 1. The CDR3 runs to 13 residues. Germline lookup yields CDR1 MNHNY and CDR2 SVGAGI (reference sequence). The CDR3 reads CASSRGGNQPQHF. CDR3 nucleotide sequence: TGTGCCAGCAGCAGGGGGGGCAATCAGCCCCAGCATTTT.

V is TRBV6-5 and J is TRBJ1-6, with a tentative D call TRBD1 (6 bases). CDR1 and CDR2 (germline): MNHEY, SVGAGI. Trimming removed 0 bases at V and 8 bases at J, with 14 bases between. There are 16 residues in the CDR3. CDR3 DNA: TGTGCCAGCAGTTACTCTCCGGACAGCGATTATTCACCCCTCCACTTT. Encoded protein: CASSYSPDSDYSPLHF.

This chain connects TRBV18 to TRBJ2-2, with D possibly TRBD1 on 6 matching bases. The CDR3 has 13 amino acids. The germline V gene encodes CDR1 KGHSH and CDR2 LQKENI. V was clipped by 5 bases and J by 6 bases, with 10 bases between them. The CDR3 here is CASSKTGAGELFF. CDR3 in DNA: TGTGCCAGCTCAAAGACAGGAGCCGGGGAGCTGTTTTTT.

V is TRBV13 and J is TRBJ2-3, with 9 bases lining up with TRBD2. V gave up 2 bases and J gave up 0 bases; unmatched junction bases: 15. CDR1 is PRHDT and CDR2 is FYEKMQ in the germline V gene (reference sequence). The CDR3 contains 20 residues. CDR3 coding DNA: TGTGCCAGCAGCTTAACACGCGGGAGGGACGGGAGCGGGAGCACAGATACGCAGTATTTT. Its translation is CASSLTRGRDGSGSTDTQYF.

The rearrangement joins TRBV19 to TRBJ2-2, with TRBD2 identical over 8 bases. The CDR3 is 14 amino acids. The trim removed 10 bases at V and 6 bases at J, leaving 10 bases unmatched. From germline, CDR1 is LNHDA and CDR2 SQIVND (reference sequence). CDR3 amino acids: CATTFGRAAGELFF. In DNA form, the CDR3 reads TGTGCCACTACCTTCGGGAGGGCCGCCGGGGAGCTGTTTTTT.

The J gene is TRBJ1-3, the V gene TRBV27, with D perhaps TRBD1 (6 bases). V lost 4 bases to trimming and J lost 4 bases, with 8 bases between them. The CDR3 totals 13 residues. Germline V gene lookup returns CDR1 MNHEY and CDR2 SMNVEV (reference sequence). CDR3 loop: CASSSQGGNTIYF. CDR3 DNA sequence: TGTGCCAGCAGTTCGCAGGGGGGAAACACCATATATTTT.

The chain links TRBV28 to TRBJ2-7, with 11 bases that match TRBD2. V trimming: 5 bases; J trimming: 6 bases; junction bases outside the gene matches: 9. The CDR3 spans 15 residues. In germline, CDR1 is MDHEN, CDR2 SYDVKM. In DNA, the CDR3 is TGTGCCAGCAGTCCCACTAGCGGGAGTCGCCCCGAGCAGTACGTC. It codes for CASSPTSGSRPEQYV.

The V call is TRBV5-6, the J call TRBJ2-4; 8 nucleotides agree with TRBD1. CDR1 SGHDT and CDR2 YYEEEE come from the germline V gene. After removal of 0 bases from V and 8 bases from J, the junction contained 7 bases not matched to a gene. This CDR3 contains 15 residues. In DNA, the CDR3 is TGTGCCAGCAGCTTGGGGCGGACAGGGAGAGACATTCAGTACTTC. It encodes CASSLGRTGRDIQYF.